These 4 T cell receptor beta chains were all obtained from the same sample, sequenced in a study of blood T cell repertoires in COVID-19. Only in-frame clones appear in the TCRdb table, and some are missing; sequencing was by immunoSEQ multiplex PCR. The sample includes 300,000 or so clones, roughly nine tenths of them seen just once. The sample was peripheral blood. These receptors were collected from a woman younger than 45 with COVID-19, enrolled during active disease.

V is TRBV7-9 and J is TRBJ2-5; 8 bases are a match to TRBD2. The CDR3 totals 15 residues. Germline CDR1 SEHNR, CDR2 FQNEAQ (reference sequence). The trim removed 1 base at V and 5 bases at J, leaving 6 bases unmatched. As DNA, the CDR3 is TGTGCCAGCAGCTTAGGGACTAGCTTCGGGGAGACCCAGTACTTC. As protein: CASSLGTSFGETQYF.

V gene TRBV3-1 (or the pseudogene TRBV3-2) combines with J gene TRBJ1-6; 9 bases match TRBD1. Trimming removed 6 bases from V and 7 bases from J; junction bases left unmatched: 1. The germline gives CDR1 LGHDT, CDR2 YNNKEL (reference sequence). This CDR3 has 13 residues. As DNA, the CDR3 is TGTGCCAGCAGTGACAGGGGGAATTCACCCCTCCACTTT. Its translation is CASSDRGNSPLHF.

The DNA of the CDR3 is TGTGCCAGTAGTATGGGACAGTCAGAGTGGGCTTTCTTT. Its protein product is CASSMGQSEWAFF. V gene TRBV19 combines with J gene TRBJ1-1; 7 bases align to TRBD1. Germline V lookup: CDR1 LNHDA, CDR2 SQIVND (reference sequence). The CDR3 totals 13 residues. J lost 11 bases, V lost 3 bases, and 9 bases had no gene match.

The J gene is TRBJ2-5, the V gene TRBV3-1 (or the pseudogene TRBV3-2), with D possibly TRBD1 on 5 matching bases. The CDR3 is made up of 15 amino acids. V was trimmed by 0 bases and J by 6 bases, leaving 14 bases between them. Germline CDR1 is LGHDT and CDR2 is YNNKEL (reference sequence). The DNA for the CDR3 is TGTGCCAGCAGCCAAGAGGGATGGGGCGCGAAGACCCAGTACTTC. Its translation is CASSQEGWGAKTQYF.